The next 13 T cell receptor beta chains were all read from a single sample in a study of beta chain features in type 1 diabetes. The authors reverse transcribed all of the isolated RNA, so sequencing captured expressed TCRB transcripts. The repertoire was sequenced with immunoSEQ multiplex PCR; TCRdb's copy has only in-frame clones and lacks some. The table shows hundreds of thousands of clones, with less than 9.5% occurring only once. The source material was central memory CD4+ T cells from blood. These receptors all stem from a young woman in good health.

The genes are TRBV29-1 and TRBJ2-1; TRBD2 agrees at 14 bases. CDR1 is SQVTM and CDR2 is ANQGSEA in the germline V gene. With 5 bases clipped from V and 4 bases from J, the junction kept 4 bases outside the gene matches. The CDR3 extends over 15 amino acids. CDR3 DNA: TGCAGCGTTAAGGGACTAGCGGGGGATTACAATGAGCAGTTCTTC. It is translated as CSVKGLAGDYNEQFF.

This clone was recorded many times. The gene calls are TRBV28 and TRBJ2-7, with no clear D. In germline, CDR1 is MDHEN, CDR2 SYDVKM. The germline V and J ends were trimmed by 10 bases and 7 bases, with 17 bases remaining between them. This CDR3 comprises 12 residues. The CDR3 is CATQLAPLEQYF. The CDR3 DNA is TGTGCCACCCAGTTGGCCCCCCTGGAGCAGTACTTC.

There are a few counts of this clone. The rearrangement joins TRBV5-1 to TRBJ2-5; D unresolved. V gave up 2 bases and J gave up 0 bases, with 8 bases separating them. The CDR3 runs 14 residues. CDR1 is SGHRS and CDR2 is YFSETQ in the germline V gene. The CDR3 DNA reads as TGCGCCAGCAGCTTAAGGGTGGACCAAGAGACCCAGTACTTC. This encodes CASSLRVDQETQYF.

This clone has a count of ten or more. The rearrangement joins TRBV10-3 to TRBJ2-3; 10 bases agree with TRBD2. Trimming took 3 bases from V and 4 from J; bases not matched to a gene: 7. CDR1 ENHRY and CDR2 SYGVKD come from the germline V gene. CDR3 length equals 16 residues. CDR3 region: CAISDKSGRASDTQYF. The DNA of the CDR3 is TGTGCCATCAGTGATAAAAGCGGGAGGGCCTCAGATACGCAGTATTTT.

Here the CDR3 reads CASITSGEETQYF. CDR3 in DNA: TGTGCCAGCATTACTAGCGGAGAAGAGACCCAGTACTTC. The rearrangement links TRBV6-5 to TRBJ2-5, with 8 bases that match TRBD2. The CDR3 totals 13 residues. Germline loops: CDR1 MNHEY, CDR2 SVGAGI. The junction had 4 bases not matched to a gene; V was cut back by 7 bases and J by 3 bases.

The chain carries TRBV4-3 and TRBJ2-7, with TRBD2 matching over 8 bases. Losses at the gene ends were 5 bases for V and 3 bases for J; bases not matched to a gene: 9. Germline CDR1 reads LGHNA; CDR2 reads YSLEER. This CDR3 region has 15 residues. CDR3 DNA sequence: TGCGCCAGCAGCGAAAGACGGGGGGGATTCTACGAGCAGTACTTC. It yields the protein CASSERRGGFYEQYF.

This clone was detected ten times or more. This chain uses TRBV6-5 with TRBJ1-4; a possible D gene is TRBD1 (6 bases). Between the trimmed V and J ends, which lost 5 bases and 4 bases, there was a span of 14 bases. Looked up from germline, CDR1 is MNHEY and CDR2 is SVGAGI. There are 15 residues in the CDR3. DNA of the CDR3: TGTGCCAGCAGTCGTACAGGGACGGGTAATGAAAAACTGTTTTTT. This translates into CASSRTGTGNEKLFF.

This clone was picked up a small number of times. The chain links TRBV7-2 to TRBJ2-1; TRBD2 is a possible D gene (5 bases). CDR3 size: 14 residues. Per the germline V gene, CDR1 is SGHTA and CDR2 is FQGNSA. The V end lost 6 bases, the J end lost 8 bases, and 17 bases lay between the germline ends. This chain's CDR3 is CASRVGVLRDEQFF. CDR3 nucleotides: TGTGCCAGCAGGGTGGGAGTATTGAGGGATGAGCAGTTCTTC.

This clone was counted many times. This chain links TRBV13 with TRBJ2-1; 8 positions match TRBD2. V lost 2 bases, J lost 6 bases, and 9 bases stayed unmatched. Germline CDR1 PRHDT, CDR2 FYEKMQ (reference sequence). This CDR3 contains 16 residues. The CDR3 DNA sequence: TGTGCCAGCAGCTTATTGAGCGGGAGAAAAGGCAATGAGCAGTTCTTC. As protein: CASSLLSGRKGNEQFF.

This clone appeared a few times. CDR3 sequence (DNA): TGTGCCAGCAGTAAACAGGGACCGCTATACGAGCAGTACTTC. Translated: CASSKQGPLYEQYF. The gene calls are TRBV6-6 and TRBJ2-7; D is possibly TRBD1 (6 bases). CDR1 is MNHNY, CDR2 SVGAGI, per germline (reference sequence). Deletions cut 5 bases from V and 4 bases from J, with 15 bases between. This CDR3 has 14 residues.

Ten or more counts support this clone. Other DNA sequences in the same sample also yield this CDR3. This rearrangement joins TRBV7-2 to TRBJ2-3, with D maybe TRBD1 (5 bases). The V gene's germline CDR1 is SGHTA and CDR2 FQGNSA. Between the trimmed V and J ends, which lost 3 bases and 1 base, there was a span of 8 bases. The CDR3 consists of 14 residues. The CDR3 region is CASSFQGGTDTQYF. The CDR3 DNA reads TGTGCCAGCAGCTTCCAGGGTGGCACAGATACGCAGTATTTT.

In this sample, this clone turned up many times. CDR3 DNA sequence: TGCGCCAGCAGCTTCCAAGCCCACGAGCAGTACTTC. Translated, it gives CASSFQAHEQYF. The chain combines TRBV5-1 with TRBJ2-7; D is ambiguous. Looked up from germline, CDR1 is SGHRS and CDR2 is YFSETQ. V was clipped by 2 bases and J by 5 bases, with 8 bases between them. The CDR3 sequence is 12 residues long.

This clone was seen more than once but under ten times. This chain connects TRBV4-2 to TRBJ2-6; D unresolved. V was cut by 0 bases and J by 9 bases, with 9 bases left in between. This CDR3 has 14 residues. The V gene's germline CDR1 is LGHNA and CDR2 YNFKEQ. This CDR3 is CASSQDGSVNVLTF. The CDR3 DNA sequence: TGTGCCAGCAGCCAAGATGGGTCGGTCAACGTCCTGACTTTC.